This T cell receptor beta chain was identified during a study of post-analysis software for immune sequencing data (dated by TCRdb to between 2015 and 2017). Background on the whole study: Disease courses on record covered relapsing-remitting, secondary progressive and progressive-relapsing multiple sclerosis, though some patients had no subtype annotation. The patient repertoires were set against roughly eleven previously published healthy control repertoires from donors whose ages ranged from about 6 to 27 years. A subset of samples was prepared in parallel using single-end sample barcoding, then pooled and co-amplified after Illumina adapter ligation.

Paper-wide results and their limitations: Significantly lower normalized Chao1 diversity was found in multiple sclerosis patients than in controls, suggesting substantial peripheral T-cell clonal expansion. The control group was slightly older than the multiple sclerosis patient group. Patients showed significantly higher frequencies than controls for about five TRBV segments, among them TRBV5-6, TRBV5-1 and TRBV20-1. When samples were clustered directly using the F measure, samples prepared in the same batch co-clustered strongly, which prompted a batch-effect correction.

To demonstrate the VDJtools post-analysis software, the study profiled TCR beta repertoires from the peripheral blood of about a dozen young patients with multiple sclerosis. The multiple sclerosis patients were children and adolescents ranging in age from about 6 to 17 years. Taken from cysteine to phenylalanine, the CDR3 has 16 residues. Only the CDR3 region is kept as DNA, spanning 48 bases read in frame from base 1. The germline ends are 25 bases apart after V is trimmed by 5 bases and J by 7 bases. CDR1 DFQATT and CDR2 SNEGSKA are derived from the germline V gene (reference sequence). Receptor amplification or capture employed PCR. Sequencing was performed on an Illumina HiSeq 2500. Unique molecular identifiers were incorporated into TCR beta cDNA libraries to reduce PCR and sequencing biases. Every 1 to 10 million input T cells yielded roughly 500,000 cDNA molecules, meaning each molecule approximated one T cell. The patient libraries were prepared and sequenced with the same protocol used for the earlier healthy control dataset. Within a given batch, samples were prepared together, multiplexed and sequenced on the same HiSeq lane. In the authors' own workflow: MIGEC handled the raw barcoded reads, throwing out single-read molecular identifier groups before consensus assembly and CDR3 extraction. Clonotype tables were post-analysed with VDJtools, normalizing diversity by down-sampling all datasets to the smallest sample size. In repertoire overlap clustering, CDR3 amino acid sequences, but not nucleotide sequences, were matched to correct batch-related cross-sample contamination. TCRdb applied fastp at Q25 and MiXCR to the public reads, then kept only in-frame beta chains. Every entry covers one CDR3 protein and lists the most common genes and DNA from its rows. These V and J calls are TCRdb output, not the study's own analysis. The sample profile shows roughly 870,000 distinct CDR3 sequences; approximately 53% of them were found once. 4.6% of the sample is taken by the ten largest.

Turning to this clonotype: The antigen it binds to is not known. It has no much larger one-base neighbor in the sample; base qualities were not kept.

Material for sequencing was blood. Recombination linked TRBV20-1 to TRBJ2-3, with the D call perhaps TRBD1 or TRBD2, each one matching 5 bases. The source of this sequence is a girl under 18 with multiple sclerosis. The CDR3 reads as follows: CSAYPGTADSSNTQYF. Here is the DNA: TGCAGTGCTTATCCCGGGACCGCCGATTCGTCGAATACGCAGTATTTT.